Below are 32 T cell receptor beta chains sequenced from a single sample in a study of cytomegalovirus exposure and HLA in healthy donors (dated by TCRdb to about 2017). The library relied on the immunoSEQ multiplex PCR assay. For the multiplex PCR, a mixture combining 60 forward primers for TCR Vbeta segments and 13 reverse primers for TCR Jbeta segments was used. The immuneACCESS repertoire file appears here via TCRdb, limited to in-frame rearrangements. These files lack a portion of the clones; in checked studies, under half of the deficit traces to unresolved V genes, and the cause of the others is not known. The sample data list over 150,000 clones, and roughly 80% of these were observed just once. In total, the top ten clones hold approximately 2% of the sample. Sample: PBMCs. Every receptor here comes from a human donor in good health.

This chain connects TRBV4-1 to TRBJ2-7, with 9 bases that match TRBD1. The germline V gene has CDR1 MGHRA and CDR2 YSYEKL. This CDR3 is built from 15 residues. V was pared by 1 base and J by 1 base, with 2 bases of the junction left unmatched. CDR3 DNA: TGCGCCAGCAGCCAAGGGGACAGGGTATCCTACGAGCAGTACTTC. This translates into CASSQGDRVSYEQYF.

The chain links TRBV7-9 to TRBJ2-1, with 11 positions matching TRBD2. Germline trimming cut 3 bases from V and 0 bases from J; bases unmatched to any gene: 1. The CDR3 spans 16 residues. Germline V gives CDR1 SEHNR, CDR2 FQNEAQ (reference sequence). CDR3 in DNA: TGTGCCAGCAGCTTTACTAGCGGGGGCTCCTACAATGAGCAGTTCTTC. Translated: CASSFTSGGSYNEQFF. Drawing the rest from reference TRBV7-9 and TRBJ2-1, the complete variable domain is DTGVSQNPRHKITKRGQNVTFRCDPISEHNRLYWYRQTLGQGPEFLTYFQNEAQLEKSRLLSDRFSAERPKGSFSTLEIQRTEQGDSAMYLCASSFTSGGSYNEQFFGPGTRLTVL.

V gene TRBV18 combines with J gene TRBJ2-5, with TRBD2 identical over 13 bases. Germline values: CDR1 KGHSH, CDR2 LQKENI. The CDR3 extends over 17 amino acids. J gave up 5 bases and V 4 bases, and 10 bases lay outside the gene matches. As DNA, the CDR3 is TGTGCCAGCTCACAGACTAGCGGGGGGCTCGGTTTTGAGACCCAGTACTTC. Its translation is CASSQTSGGLGFETQYF.

The chain has TRBV7-2 and TRBJ2-3, with 10 positions matching TRBD2. This CDR3 region has 17 residues. The V gene's germline CDR1 is SGHTA and CDR2 FQGNSA. V gave up 1 base and J gave up 5 bases; unmatched junction bases: 9. CDR3 bases: TGTGCCAGCAGCTTAGGGCTTTCTAGCGGGGGATTAGATACGCAGTATTTT. Residues: CASSLGLSSGGLDTQYF.

This chain connects TRBV5-1 to TRBJ1-1, with D unclear. The CDR3 has 14 residues. The ends were cut back, 1 base at V and 1 base at J, with 8 bases in the middle. Germline CDR1 and CDR2: SGHRS and YFSETQ. CDR3 DNA: TGCGCCAGCAGCTTGTCAGGTGAGAACACTGAAGCTTTCTTT. Protein sequence: CASSLSGENTEAFF.

The chain uses TRBV4-3 and TRBJ1-3; D unclear. The CDR3 runs 17 residues. Looked up from germline, CDR1 is LGHNA and CDR2 is YSLEER. V lost 0 bases and J lost 0, with 12 bases in between. In DNA form, the CDR3 reads TGCGCCAGCAGCCAAGATCCGGGTTCGTTCTCTGGAAACACCATATATTTT. Encoded protein: CASSQDPGSFSGNTIYF.

The V gene is TRBV9, the J gene TRBJ2-7; a possible D gene is TRBD1 (6 bases). CDR1 is SGDLS and CDR2 is YYNGEE in the germline V gene. Trimming pared 0 bases from V and 2 bases from J, leaving 9 bases between. The CDR3 runs to 14 residues. CDR3 coding DNA: TGTGCCAGCAGCGTAGGGGCAGGGGCCTACGAGCAGTACTTC. Amino acids: CASSVGAGAYEQYF.

The chain uses TRBV10-3 and TRBJ2-2; 7 bases line up with TRBD2. Trimming removed 8 bases from V and 1 base from J; junction bases left unmatched: 4. The CDR3 runs to 14 residues. Per the germline V gene, CDR1 is ENHRY and CDR2 is SYGVKD. The CDR3 sequence is CAISTSQNTGELFF. DNA of the CDR3: TGTGCCATCTCGACTAGCCAGAACACCGGGGAGCTGTTTTTT.

The CDR3 DNA sequence: TGTGCCAGCAGTCGTCCGAGCGGGGAACACACCACTAGCACAGATACGCAGTATTTT. Amino acids: CASSRPSGEHTTSTDTQYF. The chain combines TRBV5-4 with TRBJ2-3; 7 bases are a match to TRBD2. Looked up from germline, CDR1 is SGHNT and CDR2 is YYREEE (reference sequence). Trimming took 5 bases from V and 0 from J; bases not matched to a gene: 18. This CDR3 is built from 19 residues.

The CDR3 reads CASSERGALTDTQYF. The CDR3 coding sequence is TGTGCCAGCAGTGAACGGGGGGCCCTCACAGATACGCAGTATTTT. The chain joins TRBV6-1 to TRBJ2-3; possible D gene TRBD2, 7 bases. CDR3 size: 15 residues. The germline gives CDR1 MNHNS, CDR2 SASEGT. V was pared by 2 bases and J by 2 bases, with 11 bases between.

This clone was seen a single time. The chain links TRBV9 to TRBJ1-2; TRBD1 might be the D (5 bases). The V gene lost 3 bases and the J gene lost 2 bases, with 8 bases spanning the gap. The germline V gene has CDR1 SGDLS and CDR2 YYNGEE. The CDR3 spans 13 residues. The CDR3 DNA follows: TGTGCCAGCAGCGAGGACACAAACTATGGCTACACCTTC. Protein sequence: CASSEDTNYGYTF.

The J gene is TRBJ1-1, the V gene TRBV5-6; 7 bases fit TRBD1. CDR3 length equals 15 residues. Germline V gene data show CDR1 as SGHDT and CDR2 as YYEEEE. With V trimmed by 6 bases and J by 4 bases, 12 bases remained unmatched. CDR3 residues: CASTLVDRDATEAFF. Written as DNA, the CDR3 is TGTGCCAGCACCCTCGTCGACAGGGATGCCACTGAAGCTTTCTTT.

With respect to this clone: Sequence at one end of the junction differs from germline and may be a read error. J is TRBJ2-1 and V is TRBV9, with D uncertain. The germline CDR1 and CDR2 sequences are SGDLS and YYNGEE. The CDR3 runs to 9 residues. CDR3 sequence reads: CASSDKKIF. CDR3 bases: TGTGCCAGCAGCGACAAGAAAATCTTC.

There are a few counts of this clone. The V gene is TRBV5-4, the J gene TRBJ2-7; 8 positions match TRBD2. V dropped 7 bases and J dropped 5; count of bases not matched to a gene: 11. This CDR3 has 14 amino acids. The V gene's germline CDR1 is SGHNT and CDR2 YYREEE (reference sequence). The CDR3 reads CASSFEAGADEQYF. For the CDR3, the DNA is TGTGCCAGCTCATTCGAAGCGGGGGCGGACGAGCAGTACTTC.

The chain has TRBV6-6 and TRBJ2-7, with TRBD2 as a possible D gene (5 bases). The CDR3 loop spans 13 amino acids. V was shortened by 6 bases and J by 6 bases, with 15 bases between the two germline ends. Germline values: CDR1 MNHNY, CDR2 SVGAGI (reference sequence). Here the CDR3 reads CASSPQMGAEQYF. DNA for the CDR3: TGTGCCAGCAGCCCCCAGATGGGAGCCGAGCAGTACTTC.

This clone appeared a few times. The rearrangement links TRBV6-6 to TRBJ2-7; possibly TRBD1 for D (6 bases). The CDR3 contains 13 residues. The germline CDR1 and CDR2 sequences are MNHNY and SVGAGI (reference sequence). Trimming shortened V by 2 bases and J by 7 bases, and 12 bases separated the two germline ends. The CDR3 bases are TGTGCCAGCAGTTACACAGGGACGGATGAGCAGTACTTC. Translated: CASSYTGTDEQYF.

The CDR3 DNA is TGTGCCAGCAGCGCCAGCCTTGACAGGGCCAACTATGGCTACACCTTC. Translating gives CASSASLDRANYGYTF. The chain is built from TRBV9 and TRBJ1-2; 7 nucleotides agree with TRBD1. The germline gives CDR1 SGDLS, CDR2 YYNGEE. This CDR3 spans 16 amino acids. V shed 3 bases, J shed 2 bases, and the junction held 10 bases outside the gene matches.

Points on this clone: Other DNA sequences in the sample encode the same CDR3. V is TRBV11-2 and J is TRBJ1-2, with 8 bases aligning to TRBD1. CDR1 is SGHAT, CDR2 FQNNGV, per germline. The ends lost 3 bases at V and 6 bases at J; junction bases unmatched: 0. This CDR3 is 12 amino acids long. The CDR3 protein is CASSLDRDGYTF. CDR3 in DNA: TGTGCCAGCAGCTTGGACAGGGATGGCTACACCTTC.

The rearrangement joins TRBV10-3 to TRBJ1-5; D perhaps matches TRBD1 (6 bases). The CDR3 covers 13 residues. Trimming pared 4 bases from V and 7 bases from J, leaving 11 bases between. Germline values: CDR1 ENHRY, CDR2 SYGVKD. The CDR3 protein is CAISGGGIQPQHF. In DNA form, the CDR3 reads TGTGCCATCAGTGGAGGGGGAATCCAGCCCCAGCATTTT.

The rearrangement links TRBV29-1 to TRBJ2-3; no clear D. Trimming removed 7 bases from V and 1 base from J, with 9 bases in between. CDR3 length: 12 amino acids. Per the germline V gene, CDR1 is SQVTM and CDR2 is ANQGSEA. The CDR3 loop reads CSADLGTDTQYF. CDR3 sequence (DNA): TGCAGCGCTGACCTAGGCACAGATACGCAGTATTTT.

V usage is TRBV4-1 and J usage is TRBJ1-4; a weak D match, TRBD1 (5 bases). Looked up from germline, CDR1 is MGHRA and CDR2 is YSYEKL. Trimming cost V 0 bases and J 8 bases, with 22 bases left between them. The CDR3 sequence is 18 residues long. CDR3 protein: CASSQDYGVPGLEEKLFF. The CDR3 DNA reads as TGCGCCAGCAGCCAAGATTATGGGGTCCCAGGGCTAGAGGAAAAACTGTTTTTT.

V and J are TRBV10-3 and TRBJ1-5; TRBD1 matches 8 bases. Per the germline V gene, CDR1 is ENHRY and CDR2 is SYGVKD. V trimming: 5 bases; J trimming: 3 bases; junction bases outside the gene matches: 3. This CDR3 region has 14 residues. CDR3 loop: CAISQTGDNQPQHF. The CDR3 nucleotides are TGTGCCATCAGTCAGACAGGGGACAATCAGCCCCAGCATTTT.

The rearrangement uses TRBV6-5 and TRBJ2-2, with 9 positions matching TRBD2. There are 14 residues in the CDR3. V was pared by 2 bases and J by 7 bases, with 2 bases of the junction left unmatched. CDR1 and CDR2 (germline): MNHEY, SVGAGI. The CDR3 DNA reads as TGTGCCAGCAGTTACCAAGCGGGAGGCGGGGAGCTGTTTTTT. The encoded protein is CASSYQAGGGELFF.

This chain links TRBV10-3 with TRBJ1-2; 9 bases are a match to TRBD1. The CDR3 has 14 residues. Germline lookup yields CDR1 ENHRY and CDR2 SYGVKD. With 11 bases clipped from V and 3 bases from J, the junction kept 10 bases outside the gene matches. DNA of the CDR3: TGTGCCCCCCGGACAGGGGAATTTTACTATGGCTACACCTTC. Amino acids: CAPRTGEFYYGYTF.

This chain joins TRBV5-1 and TRBJ1-6, with 7 bases identical to TRBD1. From germline, CDR1 is SGHRS and CDR2 YFSETQ. The V gene end was trimmed by 5 bases and the J gene end by 6 bases; junction bases not matched to a gene: 8. CDR3 length equals 15 residues. The CDR3 coding sequence is TGCGCCAGCAGGTCAACGACAGGGCCTAATTCACCCCTCCACTTT. Its protein product is CASRSTTGPNSPLHF.

CDR3 nucleotides: TGTGCCAGCAGCTTAGAGGGTGGCGGGGGCGGAGATACGCAGTATTTT. This gives the protein CASSLEGGGGGDTQYF. This chain uses TRBV7-6 with TRBJ2-3, with D perhaps matching TRBD2 (7 bases). Looked up from germline, CDR1 is SGHVS and CDR2 is FNYEAQ. The CDR3 is 16 amino acids. Deletions cut 1 base from V and 5 bases from J, with 16 bases between.

The chain links TRBV7-6 to TRBJ2-7; 10 bases are shared with TRBD2. CDR1 and CDR2 from the germline V gene are SGHVS and FNYEAQ. This CDR3 has 15 amino acids. V dropped 1 base and J dropped 4; count of bases not matched to a gene: 4. CDR3 sequence reads: CASSLELAGIYEQYF. CDR3 nucleotide sequence: TGTGCCAGCAGCTTAGAACTAGCGGGGATATACGAGCAGTACTTC. Combining the CDR3 with reference TRBV7-6 and TRBJ2-7 gives the whole variable domain GAGVSQSPRYKVTKRGQDVALRCDPISGHVSLYWYRQALGQGPEFLTYFNYEAQQDKSGLPNDRFSAERPEGSISTLTIQRTEQRDSAMYRCASSLELAGIYEQYFGPGTRLTVT.

A single count supports this clone. The genes are TRBV27 and TRBJ2-7; D is undetermined. Germline V gives CDR1 MNHEY, CDR2 SMNVEV (reference sequence). V lost 2 bases and J lost 3, with 5 bases in between. The CDR3 sequence is 12 residues long. DNA of the CDR3: TGTGCCAGCAGTTTACTTAACTACGAGCAGTACTTC. The encoded protein is CASSLLNYEQYF.

V and J are TRBV2 and TRBJ1-1; D is unclear. The CDR3 sequence is 15 residues long. Germline CDR1 and CDR2: SNHLY and FYNNEI. V lost 4 bases to trimming and J lost 1 base, with 13 bases between them. This chain's CDR3 is CASSARGGSNTEAFF. In DNA form, the CDR3 reads TGTGCCAGCAGTGCCCGGGGAGGTTCGAACACTGAAGCTTTCTTT.

The chain has TRBV6-1 and TRBJ1-5; the match to TRBD1 covers 8 bases. CDR1 and CDR2 from the germline V gene are MNHNS and SASEGT. This CDR3 is 13 amino acids long. J lost 7 bases, V lost 6 bases, and 5 bases had no gene match. DNA for the CDR3: TGTGCCAGCAGCCAGGGGGCGCGGCAGCCCCAGCATTTT. It translates to CASSQGARQPQHF.

This chain connects TRBV28 to TRBJ2-7; TRBD1 matches at 8 bases. J was trimmed by 2 bases and V by 3 bases; bases with no gene match: 15. This CDR3 has 18 amino acids. The germline V gene encodes CDR1 MDHEN and CDR2 SYDVKM. The CDR3 DNA reads TGTGCCAGCAGTTTCCGACGCTTGACAGGGGAGTTTCCCTACGAGCAGTACTTC. Amino acid sequence: CASSFRRLTGEFPYEQYF.

The rearrangement links TRBV9 to TRBJ2-3; no definite D call. The CDR3 totals 13 residues. The ends were cut back, 2 bases at V and 4 bases at J, with 8 bases in the middle. The germline gives CDR1 SGDLS, CDR2 YYNGEE. In DNA form, the CDR3 reads TGTGCCAGCAGCGTCTTAAATGCAGATACGCAGTATTTT. This translates into CASSVLNADTQYF.